These 10 T cell receptor beta chains came from one sample sequenced in a study of early T cells in non-severe SARS-CoV-2 infection (dated by TCRdb to about 2021). Library preparation employed 5' RACE. The instrument was a NextSeq 500. The public reads were reanalyzed by TCRdb: fastp trimming at Q25, MiXCR alignment, in-frame beta chains only. Every entry covers one CDR3 protein and lists the most common genes and DNA from its rows. The table for this sample lists roughly 67,000 distinct CDR3 sequences; roughly 11% of them were counted only once. The ten largest clones add up to approximately 5.9% of the sample. Sequences were obtained from whole blood. These receptors all stem from an adult who was a healthcare worker with PCR-confirmed SARS-CoV-2 infection or an uninfected control (not recorded which).

V usage is TRBV20-1 and J usage is TRBJ1-6; D possibly corresponds to TRBD1 (5 bases). The germline gives CDR1 DFQATT, CDR2 SNEGSKA (reference sequence). This CDR3 contains 13 residues. Trimming took off 5 bases at V and 10 bases at J, with 15 bases between the two ends. This CDR3 is CSASGAVNSPLHF. CDR3 nucleotide sequence: TGCAGTGCTTCCGGGGCGGTCAACTCACCCCTCCACTTT.

The gene calls are TRBV29-1 and TRBJ2-2; D call uncertain. Germline CDR1 and CDR2: SQVTM and ANQGSEA. The ends were cut back, 1 base at V and 1 base at J, with 7 bases in the middle. This CDR3 contains 14 residues. The CDR3 DNA reads TGCAGCGTTGAAGTAGGGTGGAACACCGGGGAGCTGTTTTTT. This encodes CSVEVGWNTGELFF.

This clonotype was counted a few times. The rearrangement links TRBV20-1 to TRBJ2-1; 9 nucleotides agree with TRBD2. There are 14 residues in the CDR3. Looked up from germline, CDR1 is DFQATT and CDR2 is SNEGSKA (reference sequence). J gave up 6 bases and V 6 bases, and 9 bases lay outside the gene matches. The CDR3, as DNA: TGCAGTGCGCGGACGGGACTAGCCTTCAATGAGCAGTTCTTC. Residues: CSARTGLAFNEQFF.

This clonotype was counted a few times. The chain employs TRBV7-6 and TRBJ2-7; no clear D. This CDR3 contains 13 residues. Trimming removed 2 bases at V and 3 bases at J, with 8 bases between. Germline lookup yields CDR1 SGHVS and CDR2 FNYEAQ. The CDR3 protein is CASSLTAYYEQYF. The CDR3 DNA follows: TGTGCCAGCAGCTTAACGGCCTACTACGAGCAGTACTTC.

This sequence joins TRBV7-9 and TRBJ2-3, with D unclear. V lost 1 base and J 2 bases, leaving 10 bases between the germline ends. Germline V lookup: CDR1 SEHNR, CDR2 FQNEAQ (reference sequence). This CDR3 contains 15 residues. Here the CDR3 reads CASSLGRIYTDTQYF. The CDR3 DNA sequence: TGTGCCAGCAGCTTAGGTCGGATATACACAGATACGCAGTATTTT.

This clonotype appeared many times. This chain links TRBV20-1 with TRBJ1-6; unclear D gene. V lost 1 base and J lost 9, with 19 bases in between. CDR1 is DFQATT, CDR2 SNEGSKA, per germline (reference sequence). This CDR3 has 16 residues. Here the CDR3 reads CSARVEPSGSGSPLHF. The CDR3 DNA reads TGCAGTGCTAGAGTGGAACCCTCGGGGTCGGGTTCACCCCTCCACTTT.

This clonotype was seen a single time. The genes are TRBV28 and TRBJ2-3; D unresolved. This CDR3 has 14 residues. Germline CDR1 and CDR2: MDHEN and SYDVKM. The V gene lost 6 bases and the J gene lost 8 bases, with 18 bases spanning the gap. The CDR3: CASRPAPRGGTQYF. Here the CDR3 DNA reads TGTGCCAGCAGACCGGCCCCACGCGGCGGTACGCAGTATTTT. Looking up the rest from reference TRBV28 and TRBJ2-3 gives the full variable domain: DVKVTQSSRYLVKRTGEKVFLECVQDMDHENMFWYRQDPGLGLRLIYFSYDVKMKEKGDIPEGYSVSREKKERFSLILESASTNQTSMYLCASRPAPRGGTQYFGPGTRLTVL.

This clonotype has more than one count but fewer than ten. The chain links TRBV12-3 or TRBV12-4 to TRBJ2-5; 7 bases line up with TRBD1. The CDR3 totals 15 residues. The junction had 3 bases not matched to a gene; V was cut back by 0 bases and J by 2 bases. The CDR3 is CASSLARTGQETQYF. CDR3 coding DNA: TGTGCCAGCAGTTTAGCTAGGACAGGACAAGAGACCCAGTACTTC.

The CDR3 is CASSMPRGEQYF. The CDR3, as DNA: TGTGCCAGCAGTATGCCGAGGGGGGAGCAGTACTTC. The chain recombines TRBV12-3 or TRBV12-4 with TRBJ2-7; possibly TRBD1 for D (6 bases). Deletions cut 5 bases from V and 7 bases from J, with 12 bases between. The CDR3 consists of 12 residues.

The chain combines TRBV20-1 with TRBJ2-1; 8 nucleotides agree with TRBD2. J gave up 0 bases and V 5 bases, and 3 bases lay outside the gene matches. CDR1 is DFQATT and CDR2 is SNEGSKA in the germline V gene (reference sequence). This CDR3 has 14 amino acids. The CDR3 reads CSAQRESSYNEQFF. In DNA form, the CDR3 reads TGCAGTGCTCAGCGGGAGAGCTCCTACAATGAGCAGTTCTTC.